These T cell receptor beta chains were read from a single sample in a study of cytomegalovirus exposure and HLA in healthy donors. TCRdb's table, derived via immunoSEQ multiplex PCR, lists solely in-frame clones and lacks some. This sample carries around 36,000 clones, about four fifths of them seen once, and the ten largest clones take about a tenth. The specimen was PBMCs. These receptors were obtained from a woman in her 40s in good health and CMV-seronegative. Both conserved end residues are part of each CDR3. The order of the fields is V gene, clone size, J gene, D gene, CDR3 protein, CDR3 DNA. A D gene is named only where the DNA matches it firmly. Size tells how often a clone was seen (once, few, many) or the class of an expanded clone, and some rows leave it out.

v_call: TRBV7-9; clone_size: -; j_call: TRBJ2-3; d_call: -; cdr3_aa: CASSFAWQGGDTQYF; cdr3_nt: TGTGCCAGCAGCTTTGCGTGGCAGGGGGGCGATACGCAGTATTTT
v_call: TRBV10-3; clone_size: -; j_call: TRBJ2-3; d_call: -; cdr3_aa: CAISTNGRSTDTQYF; cdr3_nt: TGTGCCATCAGTACGAACGGGAGAAGCACAGATACGCAGTATTTT
v_call: TRBV19; clone_size: once; j_call: TRBJ1-5; d_call: -; cdr3_aa: CASSTRWPQHF; cdr3_nt: TGTGCCAGTAGTACGAGGTGGCCCCAGCATTTT
v_call: TRBV5-8; clone_size: -; j_call: TRBJ1-5; d_call: -; cdr3_aa: CASSLPGELGQPQHF; cdr3_nt: TGTGCCAGCAGCTTGCCGGGGGAGTTAGGTCAGCCCCAGCATTTT
v_call: TRBV7-9; clone_size: -; j_call: TRBJ2-1; d_call: TRBD2; cdr3_aa: CASSLGETSGNEQFF; cdr3_nt: TGTGCCAGCAGCTTAGGAGAGACTAGCGGCAATGAGCAGTTCTTC
v_call: TRBV28; clone_size: -; j_call: TRBJ1-3; d_call: -; cdr3_aa: CASSSTGHSGNTIYF; cdr3_nt: TGTGCCAGCAGTTCTACAGGGCACTCTGGAAACACCATATATTTT
v_call: TRBV19; clone_size: once; j_call: TRBJ2-1; d_call: -; cdr3_aa: CASSRPTWGHGEQFF; cdr3_nt: TGTGCCAGTAGTAGGCCTACCTGGGGGCATGGTGAGCAGTTCTTC
v_call: TRBV7-2; clone_size: -; j_call: TRBJ1-1; d_call: -; cdr3_aa: CASSFGGFGSTEAFF; cdr3_nt: TGTGCCAGCAGCTTCGGGGGGTTTGGGAGCACTGAAGCTTTCTTT
v_call: TRBV18; clone_size: -; j_call: TRBJ2-6; d_call: -; cdr3_aa: CASSPTVSGANVLTF; cdr3_nt: TGTGCCAGCTCGCCAACAGTCTCTGGGGCCAACGTCCTGACTTTC
v_call: TRBV9; clone_size: -; j_call: TRBJ1-1; d_call: -; cdr3_aa: CASSARGGSEMNTEAFF; cdr3_nt: TGTGCCAGCAGCGCCCGCGGGGGATCGGAGATGAACACTGAAGCTTTCTTT
v_call: TRBV20-1; clone_size: -; j_call: TRBJ2-3; d_call: -; cdr3_aa: CSALQAITQYF; cdr3_nt: TGCAGTGCTCTACAGGCAATCACGCAGTATTTT
v_call: TRBV18; clone_size: -; j_call: TRBJ1-6; d_call: -; cdr3_aa: CASSPVRESPLHF; cdr3_nt: TGTGCCAGCTCACCGGTCAGGGAATCACCCCTCCACTTT
v_call: TRBV7-9; clone_size: once; j_call: TRBJ2-5; d_call: TRBD2; cdr3_aa: CASSPGLAVKETQYF; cdr3_nt: TGTGCCAGCAGCCCCGGACTAGCGGTAAAAGAGACCCAGTACTTC
v_call: TRBV2; clone_size: -; j_call: TRBJ2-7; d_call: TRBD1; cdr3_aa: CASSRTGDYEQYF; cdr3_nt: TGTGCCAGCAGTAGGACAGGGGACTACGAGCAGTACTTC
v_call: TRBV29-1; clone_size: -; j_call: TRBJ1-1; d_call: -; cdr3_aa: CSVAGQGTIEAFF; cdr3_nt: TGCAGCGTTGCAGGGCAGGGGACGATTGAAGCTTTCTTT
v_call: TRBV7-9; clone_size: few; j_call: TRBJ1-4; d_call: -; cdr3_aa: CSSSLTSEKLFF; cdr3_nt: TGTTCCAGCAGCTTAACTTCCGAAAAACTGTTTTTT
v_call: TRBV5-1; clone_size: -; j_call: TRBJ1-2; d_call: -; cdr3_aa: CASSSGGTRGYTF; cdr3_nt: TGCGCCAGCAGCTCGGGGGGGACTCGGGGCTACACCTTC
v_call: TRBV5-1; clone_size: -; j_call: TRBJ2-2; d_call: TRBD2; cdr3_aa: CASSLSGVGTGELFF; cdr3_nt: TGCGCCAGCAGCTTGAGCGGGGTAGGAACCGGGGAGCTGTTTTTT
v_call: TRBV6-6; clone_size: once; j_call: TRBJ1-5; d_call: -; cdr3_aa: CASTQGSNQPQHF; cdr3_nt: TGTGCCAGCACCCAGGGGAGCAATCAGCCCCAGCATTTT
v_call: TRBV6-6; clone_size: -; j_call: TRBJ2-7; d_call: TRBD2; cdr3_aa: CASRPRGAESYEQYF; cdr3_nt: TGTGCCAGCAGGCCGCGGGGGGCCGAGTCCTACGAGCAGTACTTC
v_call: TRBV28; clone_size: -; j_call: TRBJ1-1; d_call: -; cdr3_aa: CASSLRIRGTEAFF; cdr3_nt: TGTGCCAGCAGTTTGAGAATCAGGGGAACTGAAGCTTTCTTT
v_call: TRBV10-2; clone_size: -; j_call: TRBJ1-6; d_call: -; cdr3_aa: CASRGATYNSPLHF; cdr3_nt: TGCGCCAGCAGAGGGGCCACCTATAATTCACCCCTCCACTTT
v_call: TRBV19; clone_size: once; j_call: TRBJ1-5; d_call: -; cdr3_aa: CASSIQGLSNQPQHF; cdr3_nt: TGTGCCAGTAGTATACAGGGCCTTAGCAATCAGCCCCAGCATTTT
v_call: TRBV28; clone_size: -; j_call: TRBJ2-2; d_call: -; cdr3_aa: CATYSNTGELFF; cdr3_nt: TGTGCCACCTACTCGAACACCGGGGAGCTGTTTTTT
v_call: TRBV15; clone_size: -; j_call: TRBJ2-7; d_call: TRBD1; cdr3_aa: CATSKGGTGLAYEQYF; cdr3_nt: TGTGCCACCAGCAAAGGAGGGACAGGGCTGGCCTACGAGCAGTACTTC
v_call: TRBV28; clone_size: few; j_call: TRBJ2-3; d_call: TRBD1; cdr3_aa: CASSNRGRIGTDTQYF; cdr3_nt: TGTGCCAGCAGTAACAGGGGGCGAATCGGCACAGATACGCAGTATTTT
v_call: TRBV13; clone_size: -; j_call: TRBJ1-4; d_call: -; cdr3_aa: CASSLGGAGEKLFF; cdr3_nt: TGTGCCAGCAGCTTAGGGGGGGCAGGAGAAAAACTGTTTTTT
v_call: TRBV7-9; clone_size: -; j_call: TRBJ2-7; d_call: -; cdr3_aa: CASTSPGVGGAYEQYF; cdr3_nt: TGTGCCAGCACCTCTCCAGGGGTGGGGGGGGCCTACGAGCAGTACTTC
v_call: TRBV4-2; clone_size: -; j_call: TRBJ1-5; d_call: -; cdr3_aa: CASSQGDRGNQPQHF; cdr3_nt: TGTGCCAGCAGCCAAGGTGACAGAGGCAATCAGCCCCAGCATTTT
v_call: TRBV11-2; clone_size: -; j_call: TRBJ2-1; d_call: TRBD1; cdr3_aa: CASSTYRGRENEQFF; cdr3_nt: TGTGCCAGCAGCACATACAGGGGGCGCGAGAATGAGCAGTTCTTC
v_call: TRBV2; clone_size: -; j_call: TRBJ2-3; d_call: -; cdr3_aa: CASRWDSVTQYF; cdr3_nt: TGTGCCAGCAGATGGGACTCCGTTACGCAGTATTTT
v_call: TRBV18; clone_size: once; j_call: TRBJ1-2; d_call: -; cdr3_aa: CASSPQSTGYGYTF; cdr3_nt: TGTGCCAGCTCACCCCAATCCACAGGGTATGGCTACACCTTC
v_call: TRBV6-6; clone_size: -; j_call: TRBJ2-1; d_call: -; cdr3_aa: CASSLRDSTFF; cdr3_nt: TGTGCCAGCAGTCTCCGGGACTCTACGTTCTTC
v_call: TRBV5-4; clone_size: -; j_call: TRBJ2-5; d_call: TRBD2; cdr3_aa: CASKPTSGGQETQYF; cdr3_nt: TGTGCCAGCAAACCTACGAGCGGGGGCCAAGAGACCCAGTACTTC
v_call: TRBV7-2; clone_size: -; j_call: TRBJ1-5; d_call: TRBD1; cdr3_aa: CASSISGTGVLQPQHF; cdr3_nt: TGTGCCAGCAGCATTTCCGGGACAGGGGTTTTACAGCCCCAGCATTTT
v_call: TRBV6-5; clone_size: -; j_call: TRBJ2-1; d_call: TRBD1; cdr3_aa: CASSYYRTGGNEQFF; cdr3_nt: TGTGCCAGCAGTTACTACCGGACAGGGGGAAATGAGCAGTTCTTC
v_call: TRBV5-1; clone_size: once; j_call: TRBJ2-1; d_call: TRBD2; cdr3_aa: CASSLGGTSGGAVFF; cdr3_nt: TGCGCCAGCAGCTTGGGAGGGACTAGCGGGGGGGCTGTGTTCTTC
v_call: TRBV2; clone_size: -; j_call: TRBJ2-1; d_call: -; cdr3_aa: CASSDKRRGPTLPEQFF; cdr3_nt: TGTGCCAGCAGTGATAAGAGGCGGGGGCCTACCCTACCGGAGCAGTTCTTC
v_call: TRBV2; clone_size: -; j_call: TRBJ1-1; d_call: TRBD1; cdr3_aa: CASSLDRGRTEAFF; cdr3_nt: TGTGCCAGCAGCCTAGACAGGGGGCGGACTGAAGCTTTCTTT
v_call: TRBV28; clone_size: -; j_call: TRBJ2-5; d_call: TRBD2; cdr3_aa: CASSLGGGLAGQTQYF; cdr3_nt: TGTGCCAGCAGTCTTGGGGGGGGCCTAGCGGGACAGACCCAGTACTTC
v_call: TRBV29-1; clone_size: once; j_call: TRBJ2-1; d_call: -; cdr3_aa: CSVEPGGNNEQFF; cdr3_nt: TGCAGCGTTGAACCAGGGGGGAACAATGAGCAGTTCTTC
v_call: TRBV28; clone_size: few; j_call: TRBJ1-1; d_call: -; cdr3_aa: CASSFLGAAFF; cdr3_nt: TGTGCCAGCAGTTTTTTGGGGGCGGCTTTCTTT
v_call: TRBV19; clone_size: -; j_call: TRBJ1-1; d_call: -; cdr3_aa: CASSIDRGIQAFF; cdr3_nt: TGTGCCAGTAGTATAGATCGGGGTATACAAGCTTTCTTT
v_call: TRBV9; clone_size: few; j_call: TRBJ1-1; d_call: -; cdr3_aa: CASSVRGSGTEAFF; cdr3_nt: TGTGCCAGCAGCGTAAGGGGGTCGGGTACTGAAGCTTTCTTT
v_call: TRBV5-4; clone_size: -; j_call: TRBJ1-6; d_call: -; cdr3_aa: CASSDTGNSPLHF; cdr3_nt: TGTGCCAGCAGCGATACAGGGAATTCACCCCTCCACTTT
v_call: TRBV9; clone_size: once; j_call: TRBJ1-6; d_call: -; cdr3_aa: CASSAGMEDSPLHF; cdr3_nt: TGTGCCAGCAGCGCCGGGATGGAAGATTCACCCCTCCACTTT
v_call: TRBV2; clone_size: -; j_call: TRBJ1-1; d_call: TRBD1; cdr3_aa: CASSVQGGDTEAFF; cdr3_nt: TGTGCCAGCAGTGTACAGGGGGGAGACACTGAAGCTTTCTTT
v_call: TRBV4-3; clone_size: -; j_call: TRBJ2-1; d_call: TRBD2; cdr3_aa: CASSHQPTSGGYNEQFF; cdr3_nt: TGCGCCAGCAGCCACCAGCCGACTAGCGGGGGGTACAATGAGCAGTTCTTC
v_call: TRBV7-8; clone_size: few; j_call: TRBJ2-4; d_call: -; cdr3_aa: CASRSTAKTLAKNIQYF; cdr3_nt: TGTGCCAGCAGGTCAACCGCGAAAACCCTAGCCAAAAACATTCAGTACTTC